This TCR beta chain was captured by sequencing in a study of shared clonotypes between healthy human individuals. General study results and limits: Shared clonotypes: 4.5% to 5% naive CD4, under 4% naive CD8, less than 2.5% memory CD4, 0.4% to 0.5% memory CD8.

TCRdb's copy holds only in-frame clones and misses some; the assay was immunoSEQ multiplex PCR. The sample shows 650,000 to 800,000 clones, 55% to 75% of them seen only once. A note on this clone: The antigen remains unidentified.

The receptor's source is a woman in her thirties in good health. The specimen was memory CD4+ T cells sorted from blood. The sample's subset: CD45RA-negative fraction.

The CDR3 nucleotides read TGTGCCAGCAGGGGCTTGGGGAATGAGCAGTTCTTC. Translated: CASRGLGNEQFF. The V and J genes are TRBV2 and TRBJ2-1, with D unresolved. Germline loops: CDR1 SNHLY, CDR2 FYNNEI. The CDR3 loop spans 12 amino acids. V shed 6 bases and J shed 7 bases, with 10 bases lying between them.